The clone carrying this T cell receptor beta chain was counted a few times. Antigen specificity is unknown. The data were obtained in a study of T cell repertoires in cytomegalovirus infection. TCRdb re-derived calls from the reads in MiXCR, one entry per CDR3 protein. The sample lists about 920,000 distinct CDR3 sequences; less than 35% were seen once. The sequence was collected from a human donor in good health (CMV status not recorded). Some clones in this sample may be carry-over from other donors' samples. Sequences were derived from cultured CD8+ T cells from PBMCs, sampled from culture after CMV antigen stimulation.

In DNA form, the CDR3 reads TGTGCCAGCAGCCCTCGGACAGGGGATAACGGGGAGCTGTTTTTT. Protein product: CASSPRTGDNGELFF. This chain connects TRBV7-9 to TRBJ2-2, with 9 bases matching TRBD1. CDR1 and CDR2 from the germline V gene are SEHNR and FQNEAQ (reference sequence). The CDR3 consists of 15 residues. V trimming: 5 bases; J trimming: 7 bases; junction bases outside the gene matches: 8.